This TCR beta chain was found in a study of T cell changes during pregnancy in multiple sclerosis. CDR3 length: 13 amino acids. Trimming stripped 5 bases from V and 4 bases from J, with 11 bases between. Germline lookup yields CDR1 MNHEY and CDR2 SVGAGI. Sequencing was performed with immunoSEQ multiplex PCR; in TCRdb, only in-frame clones are kept and a portion is missing. The sample shows 65,000 to 70,000 clones, approximately 92% of them seen only once. The sequencing used peripheral blood, collected in the third trimester of pregnancy. The sequence came from a female donor in good health, enrolled as a control in a pregnancy study. The genes are TRBV6-5 and TRBJ2-5, with no clear D. CDR3 in amino acids: CASSPGYRETQYF. CDR3 DNA: TGTGCCAGCAGTCCAGGTTATAGAGAGACCCAGTACTTC.